This TCR beta chain was profiled in a study of blood T cells in healthy people across ages. Whole-study results and caveats: Diversity estimates from one million T cells were considered underestimates. Naive CD4+ cell counts and diversity both ran higher in long-lived than in aged donors. Observed TCR beta diversity per million T cells went down as age went up. This fall followed a roughly linear course with age.

Combining a sample-barcoded 5' primer with a J-beta primer mix, a second PCR ran for 7 to 11 cycles. TCRdb processed the 5' RACE reads anew with MiXCR; each CDR3 protein has one entry. The table lists about a million distinct CDR3 sequences, roughly 51% of them singletons. The germline CDR1 and CDR2 sequences are MNHEY and SMNVEV (reference sequence). The CDR3 is 14 amino acids. With V trimmed by 6 bases and J by 6 bases, 11 bases remained unmatched. Each donor's blood draw was 8.5 to 10 milliliters of peripheral blood. Notes on this clonotype: Its antigen remains unidentified.

The receptor's source is a woman in her sixties in good health. The chain has TRBV27 and TRBJ2-7; 7 positions match TRBD1. Sequences were obtained from blood. CDR3 protein: CASSSVGTVAEQYF. CDR3 DNA: TGTGCCAGCAGCTCCGTCGGGACAGTAGCCGAGCAGTACTTC.